The 4 T cell receptor beta chains presented below share a single source sample, sequenced in a study of blood T cell repertoires in COVID-19. Measured with immunoSEQ multiplex PCR; TCRdb has only the in-frame clones, and not every one. In the table there are 150,000 to 200,000 clones, approximately 85% of which are singletons. The sample taken for sequencing was peripheral blood. The receptor set was obtained from a woman older than 75 with acute or convalescent COVID-19.

The rearrangement links TRBV6-2 or TRBV6-3 to TRBJ1-1, with 12 bases lining up with TRBD1. The trim removed 5 bases at V and 5 bases at J, leaving 3 bases unmatched. The CDR3 contains 14 residues. The germline CDR1 and CDR2 sequences are MNHEY and SVGEGT. This CDR3 is CASSRDRGRTEAFF. The CDR3 bases are TGTGCCAGCAGTCGGGACAGGGGGCGGACTGAAGCTTTCTTT.

The chain links TRBV5-4 to TRBJ2-5; 7 nucleotides line up with TRBD2. The V gene end was trimmed by 4 bases and the J gene end by 2 bases; junction bases not matched to a gene: 5. CDR3 length: 14 residues. CDR1 is SGHNT and CDR2 is YYREEE in the germline V gene (reference sequence). This CDR3 is CASSTGTIQETQYF. The CDR3 DNA follows: TGTGCCAGCAGCACCGGGACTATACAAGAGACCCAGTACTTC.

The chain is built from TRBV15 and TRBJ1-5; D is unclear. The germline V gene has CDR1 LNHNV and CDR2 YYDKDF (reference sequence). The CDR3 has 14 residues. V was trimmed by 6 bases and J by 6 bases, leaving 15 bases between them. CDR3 in DNA: TGTGCCACCAGTTCGGGGTCGGCGGCTCAGCCCCAGCATTTT. It encodes CATSSGSAAQPQHF.

V is TRBV14 and J is TRBJ1-2; 8 positions agree with TRBD1. Trimming removed 1 base from V and 7 bases from J; junction bases left unmatched: 8. CDR3 length: 15 amino acids. Germline V gene data show CDR1 as SGHDN and CDR2 as FVKESK. The CDR3 DNA reads as TGTGCCAGCAGCCAAGGTCACAGGGGGATCGGTGGCTACACCTTC. This translates into CASSQGHRGIGGYTF.